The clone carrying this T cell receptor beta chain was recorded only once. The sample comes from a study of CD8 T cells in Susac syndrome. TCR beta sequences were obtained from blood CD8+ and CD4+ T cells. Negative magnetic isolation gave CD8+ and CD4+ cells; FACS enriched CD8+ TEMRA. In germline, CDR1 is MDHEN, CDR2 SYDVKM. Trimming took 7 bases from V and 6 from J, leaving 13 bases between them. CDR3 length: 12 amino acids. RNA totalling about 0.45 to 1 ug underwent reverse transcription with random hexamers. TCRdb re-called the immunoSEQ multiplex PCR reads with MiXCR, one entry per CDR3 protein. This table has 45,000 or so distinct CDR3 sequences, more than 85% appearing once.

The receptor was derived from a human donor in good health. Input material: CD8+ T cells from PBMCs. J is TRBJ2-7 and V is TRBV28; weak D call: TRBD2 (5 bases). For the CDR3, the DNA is TGTGCCAGCATCGGGGTCGCAACCGAGCAGTACTTC. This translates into CASIGVATEQYF. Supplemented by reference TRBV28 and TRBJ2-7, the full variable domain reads DVKVTQSSRYLVKRTGEKVFLECVQDMDHENMFWYRQDPGLGLRLIYFSYDVKMKEKGDIPEGYSVSREKKERFSLILESASTNQTSMYLCASIGVATEQYFGPGTRLTVT.